This passage covers 31 T cell receptor beta chains from one sample sequenced in a study of CXCR3 chemokines and chemotherapy response in bladder cancer. Each CDR3 protein gets one entry after TCRdb re-called the PCR reads with MiXCR. Found here are about 2,000 distinct CDR3 sequences, over 15% of them singletons; the top ten hold around a third. This specimen was collected from a patient whose treatment included neoadjuvant chemotherapy. The receptors derive from a human donor with bladder cancer that responded to neoadjuvant chemotherapy.

Sample share makes this clonotype medium-sized. The V and J genes are TRBV6-2 or TRBV6-3 and TRBJ1-1, with 8 bases identical to TRBD1. The germline CDR1 and CDR2 sequences are MNHEY and SVGEGT. The CDR3 is 18 residues long. The trim removed 0 bases at V and 1 base at J, leaving 10 bases unmatched. DNA of the CDR3: TGTGCCAGCAGTTACTCGATTTACCGGACAGGGAAGAACACTGAAGCTTTCTTT. Its translation: CASSYSIYRTGKNTEAFF.

This clonotype showed up many times. This chain connects TRBV7-9 to TRBJ1-6; D perhaps matches TRBD1 (5 bases). The CDR3 totals 14 residues. From germline, CDR1 is SEHNR and CDR2 FQNEAQ (reference sequence). The germline V and J ends were trimmed by 1 base and 8 bases, with 9 bases remaining between them. The CDR3 nucleotides read TGTGCCAGCAGCTTAGAGGGGTACGATTCACCCCTCCACTTT. Residues: CASSLEGYDSPLHF.

This clonotype was seen a few times. This rearrangement joins TRBV20-1 to TRBJ2-7; D tentatively reads TRBD1 or TRBD2 (5 bases each). This CDR3 region has 13 residues. Trimming took 3 bases from V and 0 from J, leaving 9 bases between them. Looked up from germline, CDR1 is DFQATT and CDR2 is SNEGSKA (reference sequence). The CDR3 protein is CSASRDGSYEQYF. CDR3 DNA: TGCAGTGCTAGTCGGGACGGCTCCTACGAGCAGTACTTC.

By share, this clonotype ranks as medium-sized. This chain joins TRBV12-3 or TRBV12-4 and TRBJ1-1; perhaps TRBD1 as D (6 bases). Trimming pared 1 base from V and 7 bases from J, leaving 10 bases between. The CDR3 runs 13 residues. CDR3 DNA: TGTGCCAGCAGTTTAGTGCAGGACAGTGAAGCTTTCTTT. Translation: CASSLVQDSEAFF.

V usage is TRBV5-1 and J usage is TRBJ2-7, with D possibly being TRBD2 (6 bases). The CDR3 covers 16 residues. Germline V lookup: CDR1 SGHRS, CDR2 YFSETQ. Trimming shortened V by 3 bases and J by 2 bases, and 18 bases separated the two germline ends. CDR3 nucleotide sequence: TGCGCCAGCAGCTCCCGGCGCGGGACGGTTCCCTACGAGCAGTACTTC. It encodes CASSSRRGTVPYEQYF.

This clonotype was seen only a few times. The V call is TRBV20-1, the J call TRBJ2-1; D not certain. The V gene lost 5 bases and the J gene lost 7 bases, with 18 bases spanning the gap. The CDR3 runs to 14 residues. Germline V gene sequence: CDR1 DFQATT, CDR2 SNEGSKA (reference sequence). CDR3: CSASFSRRVNEQFF. DNA of the CDR3: TGCAGTGCTTCTTTCTCAAGGCGAGTGAATGAGCAGTTCTTC.

Relative to its sample, this clonotype is medium-sized. The CDR3: CASSSVAEDNEQFF. CDR3 nucleotide sequence: TGTGCCAGCAGTTCAGTAGCGGAGGACAATGAGCAGTTCTTC. The chain combines TRBV27 with TRBJ2-1; tentatively, D is TRBD2 (6 bases). CDR3 length: 14 amino acids. CDR1 and CDR2 from the germline V gene are MNHEY and SMNVEV (reference sequence). Trimming removed 4 bases at V and 5 bases at J, with 12 bases between.

This clonotype was observed at least ten times. The chain has TRBV7-2 and TRBJ2-5; possible D gene TRBD2, 6 bases. V was trimmed by 5 bases and J by 3 bases, leaving 13 bases between them. There are 14 residues in the CDR3. CDR1 is SGHTA and CDR2 is FQGNSA in the germline V gene. The CDR3 coding sequence is TGTGCCAGCAGCACCTCGATAGCGGAAGAGACCCAGTACTTC. Protein sequence: CASSTSIAEETQYF.

The rearrangement uses TRBV12-3 or TRBV12-4 and TRBJ2-1; D might be TRBD2 (6 bases). The CDR3 length is 14 residues. V lost 2 bases and J lost 5, with 10 bases in between. The CDR3 sequence is CASSLRTTDNEQFF. Written as DNA, the CDR3 is TGTGCCAGCAGTTTACGGACTACAGACAATGAGCAGTTCTTC.

This clonotype counts as medium-sized. V and J are TRBV7-2 and TRBJ2-7, with D hard to call. V shed 2 bases and J shed 2 bases, with 13 bases lying between them. This CDR3 contains 15 residues. Germline V gene sequence: CDR1 SGHTA, CDR2 FQGNSA. The CDR3 sequence: CASSLTGRSTYEQYF. CDR3 bases: TGTGCCAGCAGCTTAACGGGCAGGTCGACCTACGAGCAGTACTTC.

This clonotype is judged medium-sized. V gene TRBV6-2 or TRBV6-3 combines with J gene TRBJ2-5; 7 bases map to TRBD2. This CDR3 has 14 amino acids. V was pared by 1 base and J by 3 bases, with 2 bases of the junction left unmatched. Germline CDR1 MNHEY, CDR2 SVGEGT. The CDR3, as DNA: TGTGCCAGCAGTTACTGGGGGGGGAAAGAGACCCAGTACTTC. Translating gives CASSYWGGKETQYF.

This clonotype was counted ten times or more. This chain connects TRBV7-9 to TRBJ2-1; no clear D gene. Germline V CDR1 and CDR2: SEHNR, FQNEAQ (reference sequence). Trimming pared 5 bases from V and 6 bases from J, leaving 14 bases between. CDR3 length equals 14 residues. CDR3: CASSPSLGFNEQFF. The CDR3 DNA sequence: TGTGCCAGCAGCCCCTCCTTAGGTTTCAATGAGCAGTTCTTC. The full variable domain, completed using reference TRBV7-9 and TRBJ2-1, is DTGVSQNPRHKITKRGQNVTFRCDPISEHNRLYWYRQTLGQGPEFLTYFQNEAQLEKSRLLSDRFSAERPKGSFSTLEIQRTEQGDSAMYLCASSPSLGFNEQFFGPGTRLTVL.

This clonotype was seen only once. With only one base between it and a far larger clone, this is likely a read error. The V and J genes are TRBV6-2 or TRBV6-3 and TRBJ2-1; TRBD2 agrees at 8 bases. Matching the DNA end better, TRBJ2-7 makes the J call doubtful. The germline V gene has CDR1 MNHEY and CDR2 SVGEGT. This CDR3 has 14 residues. The DNA of the CDR3 is TGTGCCAGCAGTTACTGGCGGGGGGCCTACGAGCAGTACTTC. Translating gives CASSYWRGAYEQYF.

On this clonotype itself: A read error likely explains this, since a far larger clone differs by one base. The CDR3 here is CAGKKEALTDTQYF. DNA for the CDR3: TGTGCCGGTAAGAAAGAAGCTCTCACAGATACGCAGTATTTT. The gene calls are TRBV6-1 and TRBJ2-3; D unclear. Deletions cut 11 bases from V and 2 bases from J, with 17 bases between. CDR3 length: 14 amino acids. Germline CDR1 MNHNS, CDR2 SASEGT.

The chain links TRBV20-1 to TRBJ2-1, with unresolved D. Germline V gene data show CDR1 as DFQATT and CDR2 as SNEGSKA (reference sequence). The CDR3 sequence is 15 residues long. Trimming stripped 0 bases from V and 4 bases from J, with 13 bases between. CDR3 sequence reads: CSARDGKRIYNEQFF. The CDR3 DNA follows: TGCAGTGCTAGAGACGGAAAAAGGATATACAATGAGCAGTTCTTC.

The genes are TRBV2 and TRBJ2-3; the D gene could be TRBD1 or TRBD2 (6 bases each). Per germline, CDR1 SNHLY and CDR2 FYNNEI. The CDR3 has 15 amino acids. V lost 6 bases to trimming and J lost 6 bases, with 19 bases between them. CDR3 coding DNA: TGTGCCAGCAGGGGGGACCCCGGGGGCAGCGATACGCAGTATTTT. It specifies CASRGDPGGSDTQYF.

In its sample, this clonotype is medium-sized. This sequence joins TRBV7-2 and TRBJ2-1; 12 bases map to TRBD2. This CDR3 is built from 18 residues. The junction had 14 bases not matched to a gene; V was cut back by 7 bases and J by 4 bases. Germline values: CDR1 SGHTA, CDR2 FQGNSA. CDR3 DNA: TGTGCCAGCAAAATACTAGCGGGAGGCCGATACCGATACAATGAGCAGTTCTTC. Protein product: CASKILAGGRYRYNEQFF.

This clonotype showed up many times. The chain combines TRBV11-2 with TRBJ2-5, with TRBD1 matching 9 bases. Germline-derived CDR1 and CDR2 are SGHAT and FQNNGV. CDR3 length: 15 residues. After removal of 5 bases from V and 3 bases from J, the junction contained 7 bases not matched to a gene. Written as DNA, the CDR3 is TGTGCCAGCAGCCGGCCCGGGACAGGGAAAGAGACCCAGTACTTC. This encodes CASSRPGTGKETQYF.

Note on this clonotype: It differs at one base from a far larger clone, so likely a read error. The genes are TRBV10-3 and TRBJ2-3; 7 bases map to TRBD1. CDR1 is ENHRY and CDR2 is SYGVKD in the germline V gene. Germline trimming cut 5 bases from V and 0 bases from J; bases unmatched to any gene: 5. The CDR3 consists of 15 residues. The CDR3 coding sequence is TGTGCCATCAGTTTGACAGGGACCAGCACAGATACGCAGTATTTT. It translates to CAISLTGTSTDTQYF.

In its sample, this clonotype is medium-sized (0.01 to 0.1%). The V call is TRBV24-1, the J call TRBJ2-7; 7 bases line up with TRBD2. Looked up from germline, CDR1 is KGHDR and CDR2 is SFDVKD. The CDR3 extends over 16 amino acids. Losses at the gene ends were 3 bases for V and 4 bases for J; bases not matched to a gene: 11. CDR3 bases: TGTGCCACCAGTGATGCTAGCGGAACAACCCTTTACGAGCAGTACTTC. Amino acids: CATSDASGTTLYEQYF.

This clonotype has a count of ten or more. J is TRBJ2-4 and V is TRBV5-5; 13 bases fit TRBD2. Germline CDR1 reads SGHKS; CDR2 reads YYEKEE (reference sequence). The ends lost 4 bases at V and 5 bases at J; junction bases unmatched: 12. The CDR3 consists of 18 residues. The CDR3 region is CASSLGTSGAGSQNIQYF. The CDR3 coding sequence is TGTGCCAGCAGCCTCGGGACTAGCGGGGCGGGCAGCCAAAACATTCAGTACTTC.

In this sample, this clonotype turned up many times. The V and J genes are TRBV20-1 and TRBJ2-4, with D possibly being TRBD1 (6 bases). Trimming took off 3 bases at V and 0 bases at J, with 18 bases between the two ends. Germline V CDR1 and CDR2: DFQATT, SNEGSKA (reference sequence). The CDR3 loop spans 17 amino acids. The CDR3, as DNA: TGCAGTGCTAGGCCACCTGGACAGAAGATAGCCAAAAACATTCAGTACTTC. This encodes CSARPPGQKIAKNIQYF.

The sample holds many counts of this clonotype. V is TRBV29-1 and J is TRBJ1-2, with 8 bases fitting TRBD1. The CDR3 spans 13 residues. CDR1 is SQVTM and CDR2 is ANQGSEA in the germline V gene. J gave up 1 base and V 7 bases, and 5 bases lay outside the gene matches. The DNA for the CDR3 is TGCAGCGATTTACAGGGGGTTAACTATGGCTACACCTTC. The encoded protein is CSDLQGVNYGYTF.

This clonotype rates as medium-sized. The J gene is TRBJ2-7, the V gene TRBV27; 13 nucleotides agree with TRBD2. J lost 3 bases, V lost 5 bases, and 1 base had no gene match. The CDR3 loop spans 14 amino acids. The germline CDR1 and CDR2 sequences are MNHEY and SMNVEV (reference sequence). The CDR3 sequence: CASSRTSGSYEQYF. The CDR3 nucleotides read TGTGCCAGCAGTCGGACTAGCGGGAGCTACGAGCAGTACTTC.

This clonotype was recorded only once. The chain employs TRBV20-1 and TRBJ2-7, with TRBD1 matching 7 bases. Germline loops: CDR1 DFQATT, CDR2 SNEGSKA (reference sequence). V dropped 5 bases and J dropped 6; count of bases not matched to a gene: 16. This CDR3 is built from 15 residues. The CDR3 here is CSAPQPGTASLEQYF. In DNA, the CDR3 is TGCAGTGCTCCACAACCCGGGACAGCTTCTCTCGAGCAGTACTTC.

This clonotype is labeled medium-sized (0.01 to 0.1%). The V gene is TRBV5-4, the J gene TRBJ2-1; D is tentatively TRBD1 or TRBD2 (5 bases each). Looked up from germline, CDR1 is SGHNT and CDR2 is YYREEE (reference sequence). The CDR3 contains 13 residues. V was pared by 4 bases and J by 5 bases, with 10 bases between. The DNA of the CDR3 is TGTGCCAGCAGCCGGGACGCTCACAATGAGCAGTTCTTC. Translation gives CASSRDAHNEQFF.

In its sample, this clonotype ranks as medium-sized. The chain links TRBV19 to TRBJ2-1, with 12 bases identical to TRBD2. Looked up from germline, CDR1 is LNHDA and CDR2 is SQIVND (reference sequence). Unmatched junction bases numbered 6, after V lost 4 bases and J lost 2 bases. This CDR3 has 17 amino acids. The CDR3 reads CASSTPSGRAAYNEQFF. CDR3 sequence (DNA): TGTGCCAGTAGTACCCCTAGCGGGAGGGCGGCCTACAATGAGCAGTTCTTC. Filled out from reference TRBV19 and TRBJ2-1, the complete variable domain reads DGGITQSPKYLFRKEGQNVTLSCEQNLNHDAMYWYRQDPGQGLRLIYYSQIVNDFQKGDIAEGYSVSREKKESFPLTVTSAQKNPTAFYLCASSTPSGRAAYNEQFFGPGTRLTVL.

The rearrangement joins TRBV19 to TRBJ1-1; D is possibly TRBD1 (6 bases). Germline V CDR1 and CDR2: LNHDA, SQIVND (reference sequence). The V end lost 4 bases, the J end lost 9 bases, and 12 bases lay between the germline ends. The CDR3 consists of 12 residues. CDR3 sequence reads: CASSTRDTKAFF. The DNA of the CDR3 is TGTGCCAGTAGTACCCGGGACACAAAAGCTTTCTTT.

This clonotype is large by share. At one end, the junction sequence differs from germline, possibly due to a read error. The chain links TRBV6-2 or TRBV6-3 to TRBJ1-1; no clear D gene. CDR3 size: 14 residues. The V gene's germline CDR1 is MNHEY and CDR2 SVGEGT. The CDR3 protein is CAISETTTNTEAFF. DNA of the CDR3: TGTGCCATCAGTGAGACTACAACGAACACTGAAGCTTTCTTT.

By sample fraction, this clonotype is medium-sized. The chain has TRBV6-5 and TRBJ1-5; perhaps TRBD1 as D (6 bases). The V end lost 0 bases, the J end lost 3 bases, and 9 bases lay between the germline ends. Germline CDR1 MNHEY, CDR2 SVGAGI. The CDR3 totals 15 residues. The CDR3 coding sequence is TGTGCCAGCAGTTACTCGGACAGACCCAATCAGCCCCAGCATTTT. Its translation: CASSYSDRPNQPQHF.

This clonotype is medium-sized by share. The chain has TRBV12-3 or TRBV12-4 and TRBJ1-2, with TRBD1 as a possible D gene (6 bases). V was clipped by 3 bases and J by 0 bases, with 8 bases between them. This CDR3 region has 14 residues. For the CDR3, the DNA is TGTGCCAGCAGTTTGGGGACATCTAACTATGGCTACACCTTC. It translates to CASSLGTSNYGYTF.